The 18 T cell receptor beta chains listed next were all sequenced from one sample in a study of post-analysis software for immune sequencing data. Study results and limitations: Comparison of patients with controls showed roughly five TRBV segments more frequent in patients, TRBV5-6, TRBV5-1 and TRBV20-1 among them.

TCR beta cDNA libraries had unique molecular identifiers. TCRdb reanalysed the PCR reads using MiXCR and keeps one entry per CDR3 protein. The sample carries about half a million distinct CDR3 sequences, around a third recorded once. These receptors lack a known antigen. Sequences were obtained from blood. Every receptor here comes from a girl aged 2-17 years with multiple sclerosis.

This clonotype was observed a few times. This rearrangement joins TRBV20-1 to TRBJ2-1, with a weak D call TRBD1 (5 bases). V was clipped by 6 bases and J by 0 bases, with 12 bases between them. The V gene's germline CDR1 is DFQATT and CDR2 SNEGSKA (reference sequence). This CDR3 comprises 14 residues. DNA for the CDR3: TGCAGTGCACCCAGGGAAAGCTCCTACAATGAGCAGTTCTTC. This sequence encodes CSAPRESSYNEQFF.

This sequence joins TRBV24-1 and TRBJ1-6, with D perhaps matching TRBD1 (5 bases). Germline V gene sequence: CDR1 KGHDR, CDR2 SFDVKD. The CDR3 runs to 15 residues. The V and J ends lost 4 bases and 6 bases respectively, with 12 bases between them. The DNA for the CDR3 is TGTGCCACCAGTGAGAGGCAGGGCGCTAATTCACCCCTCCACTTT. This sequence encodes CATSERQGANSPLHF.

The sample holds many counts of this clonotype. This chain connects TRBV7-2 to TRBJ2-5; no firm D call. Germline CDR1 SGHTA, CDR2 FQGNSA. The CDR3 has 14 amino acids. V was pared by 5 bases and J by 2 bases, with 12 bases between. DNA of the CDR3: TGTGCCAGCAGCACCCGCCAGGCGCAAGAGACCCAGTACTTC. Protein product: CASSTRQAQETQYF.

The V and J genes are TRBV12-3 or TRBV12-4 and TRBJ1-2; D is unclear. Trimming removed 6 bases from V and 2 bases from J, with 10 bases in between. CDR3 length: 13 residues. Here the CDR3 reads CASSQIENYGYTF. As DNA, the CDR3 is TGTGCCAGCAGCCAGATTGAGAACTATGGCTACACCTTC.

The chain has TRBV7-8 and TRBJ2-5, with 8 bases identical to TRBD2. The CDR3 totals 16 residues. Trimming cost V 6 bases and J 5 bases; bases outside gene matches: 14. Germline loops: CDR1 SGHVS, CDR2 FQNEAQ. The CDR3 nucleotides are TGTGCCAGCAGACTAGGTTGGACTAGCAATTGGGAGACCCAGTACTTC. It specifies CASRLGWTSNWETQYF.

This clonotype was seen more than once but under ten times. The chain links TRBV20-1 to TRBJ2-5; D gene unclear. The V end lost 1 base, the J end lost 7 bases, and 13 bases lay between the germline ends. The CDR3 spans 13 residues. Germline V CDR1 and CDR2: DFQATT, SNEGSKA (reference sequence). The CDR3 region is CSARGLVLGTQYF. The DNA of the CDR3 is TGCAGTGCTAGAGGACTGGTCCTAGGGACCCAGTACTTC.

The gene calls are TRBV5-1 and TRBJ1-2, with D possibly being TRBD1 (5 bases). Germline CDR1 SGHRS, CDR2 YFSETQ. The CDR3 sequence is 13 residues long. Trimming removed 0 bases from V and 13 bases from J, with 16 bases in between. The CDR3 DNA sequence: TGCGCCAGCAGCTTGGAGTCCCAGGGAATCGGCACCTTC. It yields the protein CASSLESQGIGTF.

This clonotype was seen ten or more times. The V call is TRBV5-8, the J call TRBJ2-3, with D perhaps being TRBD1 or TRBD2 (5 bases each). Germline V gene sequence: CDR1 SGHTS, CDR2 YDEGEE. CDR3 length: 14 residues. V lost 3 bases and J lost 6, with 14 bases in between. The CDR3 sequence: CASSSLSGSDTQYF. The CDR3 DNA reads as TGTGCCAGCAGCTCCCTATCAGGGAGCGATACGCAGTATTTT.

CDR3 coding DNA: TGTGCCTCTCGGATGGGGGGAAAGAACACTGAAGCTTTCTTT. Amino acid sequence: CASRMGGKNTEAFF. This rearrangement joins TRBV10-3 to TRBJ1-1; the D gene is possibly TRBD1 (5 bases). The CDR3 contains 14 residues. Deletions cut 11 bases from V and 1 base from J, with 17 bases between. Germline CDR1 reads ENHRY; CDR2 reads SYGVKD.

The chain uses TRBV18 and TRBJ1-2, with a possible D match to TRBD1 (5 bases). CDR3 size: 13 residues. Germline loops: CDR1 KGHSH, CDR2 LQKENI. The germline V and J ends were trimmed by 9 bases and 4 bases, with 15 bases remaining between them. DNA of the CDR3: TGTGCCAGTTGTCCGGGGCTTGGCTATGGCTACACCTTC. It translates to CASCPGLGYGYTF. The full variable domain, in which reference TRBV18 and TRBJ1-2 provide the parts outside the CDR3, is NAGVMQNPRHLVRRRGQEARLRCSPMKGHSHVYWYRQLPEEGLKFMVYLQKENIIDESGMPKERFSAEFPKEGPSILRIQQVVRGDSAAYFCASCPGLGYGYTFGSGTRLTVV.

This clonotype was counted only a few times. This chain connects TRBV5-1 to TRBJ2-3, with D unresolved. The CDR3 spans 14 residues. V dropped 4 bases and J dropped 4 bases, with 13 bases sitting between them. The germline gives CDR1 SGHRS, CDR2 YFSETQ. DNA for the CDR3: TGCGCCAGCAGCAGCTCGGGCAGTGCAGATACGCAGTATTTT. Protein product: CASSSSGSADTQYF.

Only a few counts were recorded for this clonotype. The gene calls are TRBV6-1 and TRBJ2-5; D is ambiguous. CDR1 and CDR2 (germline): MNHNS, SASEGT. CDR3 size: 16 residues. Trimming took 3 bases from V and 2 from J, leaving 16 bases between them. Written as DNA, the CDR3 is TGTGCCAGCAGTGATCTTGTGGGATGGGGACAAGAGACCCAGTACTTC. Translation gives CASSDLVGWGQETQYF.

The chain recombines TRBV4-2 with TRBJ2-1, with 8 nucleotides matching TRBD2. CDR3 length equals 15 residues. V dropped 0 bases and J dropped 4; count of bases not matched to a gene: 2. In germline, CDR1 is LGHNA, CDR2 YNFKEQ. Here the CDR3 DNA reads TGTGCCAGCAGCCAAGAGGCGGGGGGTTACAATGAGCAGTTCTTC. Translated, it gives CASSQEAGGYNEQFF.

In its sample, this clonotype was seen a few times. The V gene is TRBV20-1, the J gene TRBJ1-2; 10 bases align to TRBD1. V lost 2 bases, J lost 4 bases, and 4 bases stayed unmatched. The length of the CDR3 is 14 residues. Germline CDR1 DFQATT, CDR2 SNEGSKA (reference sequence). The CDR3 loop is CSARLGQGGYGYTF. DNA of the CDR3: TGCAGTGCTAGACTCGGACAGGGGGGCTATGGCTACACCTTC.

The chain is built from TRBV11-1 and TRBJ1-1, with a tentative D call TRBD1 (5 bases). The CDR3 runs 15 residues. V lost 1 base to trimming and J lost 2 bases, with 11 bases between them. The germline CDR1 and CDR2 sequences are SGHAT and FQDESV (reference sequence). The CDR3, as DNA: TGTGCCAGCAGCTTAGTCAGGGCGCCCAACACTGAAGCTTTCTTT. Its protein is CASSLVRAPNTEAFF.

This clonotype was counted once. A much larger clone sits a single nucleotide away, making a read error possible. CDR3 sequence reads: CASSSGQALPYGYTF. The CDR3 nucleotides read TGCGCCAGCAGCTCGGGACAGGCGCTACCCTATGGCTACACCTTC. This chain connects TRBV5-1 to TRBJ1-2; 8 bases are a match to TRBD1. The CDR3 contains 15 residues. Germline V gives CDR1 SGHRS, CDR2 YFSETQ. Losses at the gene ends were 3 bases for V and 4 bases for J; bases not matched to a gene: 8.

The table lists this clonotype with a count of one. The chain recombines TRBV6-5 with TRBJ2-3; no reliable D call. The V and J ends lost 5 bases and 6 bases respectively, with 9 bases between them. This CDR3 contains 12 residues. Germline CDR1 and CDR2: MNHEY and SVGAGI. The CDR3 loop is CASSRSRDTQYF. The CDR3 DNA follows: TGTGCCAGCAGTCGTTCTCGGGATACGCAGTATTTT.

J is TRBJ2-5 and V is TRBV5-6; 8 bases map to TRBD2. The CDR3 length is 14 residues. V shed 4 bases, J shed 5 bases, and the junction held 7 bases outside the gene matches. CDR1 is SGHDT, CDR2 YYEEEE, per germline. The CDR3 sequence is CASSPTGGHETQYF. CDR3 nucleotide sequence: TGTGCCAGCAGCCCGACGGGGGGGCATGAGACCCAGTACTTC.